The T cell receptor beta chain under discussion was sequenced for a study of OX40 agonist ivuxolimab in advanced cancers. About the research overall: Ivuxolimab, an antibody that agonizes OX40 (CD134), was administered to the patients.

TCRdb's table, derived via immunoSEQ multiplex PCR, lists solely in-frame clones and lacks some. The top ten clones hold roughly 15% of a sample with about 75,000 clones, 70% to 90% of them seen once. Germline V gene sequence: CDR1 SEHNR, CDR2 FQNEAQ (reference sequence). Trimming left V 5 bases short and J 5 bases short, with 20 bases between. There are 16 residues in the CDR3. Sequenced here: CD4+ or CD8+ T cells sorted from blood, sampled in a trial of the OX40 agonist ivuxolimab. The V call is TRBV7-9, the J call TRBJ2-3; D may be TRBD1 (5 bases). The TCR sequence derives from an adult with an advanced solid tumor such as melanoma, head and neck, liver or kidney cancer. The CDR3 reads CASSRPVTGRGDTQYF. CDR3 bases: TGTGCCAGCAGCCGACCCGTTACAGGACGAGGAGATACGCAGTATTTT.